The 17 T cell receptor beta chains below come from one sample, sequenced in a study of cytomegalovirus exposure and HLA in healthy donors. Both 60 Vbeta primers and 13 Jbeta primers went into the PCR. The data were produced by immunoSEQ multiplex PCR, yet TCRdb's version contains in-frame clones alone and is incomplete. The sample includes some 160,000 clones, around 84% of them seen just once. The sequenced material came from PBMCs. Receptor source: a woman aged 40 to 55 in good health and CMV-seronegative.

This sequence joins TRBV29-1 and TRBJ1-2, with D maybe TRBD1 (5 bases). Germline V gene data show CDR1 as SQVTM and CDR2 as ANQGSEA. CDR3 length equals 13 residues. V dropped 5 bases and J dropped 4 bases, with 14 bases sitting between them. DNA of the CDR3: TGCAGCGTTTTAAACCAGGGTATCTATGGCTACACCTTC. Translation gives CSVLNQGIYGYTF.

The chain's CDR3 is CAISGQFDYGYTF. The CDR3 bases are TGTGCCATCAGTGGACAGTTTGACTATGGCTACACCTTC. The chain links TRBV10-3 to TRBJ1-2; the D gene is possibly TRBD1 (5 bases). This CDR3 comprises 13 residues. Germline CDR1 and CDR2: ENHRY and SYGVKD. V was cut by 4 bases and J by 3 bases, with 9 bases left in between.

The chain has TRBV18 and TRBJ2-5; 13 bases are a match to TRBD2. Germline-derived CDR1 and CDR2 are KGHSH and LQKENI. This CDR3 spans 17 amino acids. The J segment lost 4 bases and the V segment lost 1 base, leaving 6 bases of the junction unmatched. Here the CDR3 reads CASSPRVTSGGTETQYF. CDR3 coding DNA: TGTGCCAGCTCACCACGAGTGACTAGCGGGGGGACAGAGACCCAGTACTTC.

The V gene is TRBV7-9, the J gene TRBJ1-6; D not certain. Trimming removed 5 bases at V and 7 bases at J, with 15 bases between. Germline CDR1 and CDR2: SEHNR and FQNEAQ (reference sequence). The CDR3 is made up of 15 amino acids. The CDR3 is CASSLYDGENSPLHF. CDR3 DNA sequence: TGTGCCAGCAGCCTATACGACGGGGAGAATTCACCCCTCCACTTT.

Here the CDR3 reads CASSHPGGNNIQYF. CDR3 coding DNA: TGCGCCAGCAGCCACCCAGGGGGAAATAACATTCAGTACTTC. The gene calls are TRBV4-1 and TRBJ2-4; 7 bases align to TRBD1. The CDR3 has 14 residues. Germline loops: CDR1 MGHRA, CDR2 YSYEKL. V gave up 3 bases and J gave up 7 bases; unmatched junction bases: 6.

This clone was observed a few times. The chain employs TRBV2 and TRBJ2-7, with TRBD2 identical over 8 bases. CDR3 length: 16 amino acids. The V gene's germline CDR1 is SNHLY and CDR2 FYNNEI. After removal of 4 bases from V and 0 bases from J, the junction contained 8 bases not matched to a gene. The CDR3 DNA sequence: TGTGCCAGCAGTGGGCTAGCGGGTGCTAACTCCTACGAGCAGTACTTC. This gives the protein CASSGLAGANSYEQYF.

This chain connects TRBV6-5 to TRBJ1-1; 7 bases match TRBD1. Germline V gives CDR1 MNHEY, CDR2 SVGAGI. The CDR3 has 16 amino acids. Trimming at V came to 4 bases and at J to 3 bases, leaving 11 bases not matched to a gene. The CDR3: CASSLQGTHGDTEAFF. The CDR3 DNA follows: TGTGCCAGCAGTTTACAGGGGACCCATGGGGACACTGAAGCTTTCTTT.

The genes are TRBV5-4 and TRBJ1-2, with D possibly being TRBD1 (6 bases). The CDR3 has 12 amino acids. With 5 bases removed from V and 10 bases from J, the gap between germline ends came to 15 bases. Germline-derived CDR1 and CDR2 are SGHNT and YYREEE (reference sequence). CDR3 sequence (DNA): TGTGCCAGCAGTTGGGGGACATCCCTCTACACCTTC. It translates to CASSWGTSLYTF.

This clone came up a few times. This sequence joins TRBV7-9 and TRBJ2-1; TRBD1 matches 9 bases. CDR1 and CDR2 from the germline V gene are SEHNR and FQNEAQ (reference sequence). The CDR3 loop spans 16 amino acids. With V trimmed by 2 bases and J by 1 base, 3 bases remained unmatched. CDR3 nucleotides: TGTGCCAGCAGCTTAATGGGGACAGGGTCCTACAATGAGCAGTTCTTC. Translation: CASSLMGTGSYNEQFF. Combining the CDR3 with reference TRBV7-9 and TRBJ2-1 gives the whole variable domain DTGVSQNPRHKITKRGQNVTFRCDPISEHNRLYWYRQTLGQGPEFLTYFQNEAQLEKSRLLSDRFSAERPKGSFSTLEIQRTEQGDSAMYLCASSLMGTGSYNEQFFGPGTRLTVL.

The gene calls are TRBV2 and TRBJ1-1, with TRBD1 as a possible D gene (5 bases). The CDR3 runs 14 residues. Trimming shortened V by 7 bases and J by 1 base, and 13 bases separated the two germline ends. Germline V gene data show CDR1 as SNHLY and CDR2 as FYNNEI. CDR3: CASTGAGGNTEAFF. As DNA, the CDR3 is TGTGCCAGCACTGGGGCCGGCGGGAACACTGAAGCTTTCTTT.

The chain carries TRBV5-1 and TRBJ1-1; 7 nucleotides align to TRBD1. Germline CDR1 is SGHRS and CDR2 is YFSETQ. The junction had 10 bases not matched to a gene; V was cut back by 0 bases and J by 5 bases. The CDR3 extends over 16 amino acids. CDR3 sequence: CASSLVAGGSRTEAFF. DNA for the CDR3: TGCGCCAGCAGCTTGGTGGCAGGGGGGAGTAGGACTGAAGCTTTCTTT.

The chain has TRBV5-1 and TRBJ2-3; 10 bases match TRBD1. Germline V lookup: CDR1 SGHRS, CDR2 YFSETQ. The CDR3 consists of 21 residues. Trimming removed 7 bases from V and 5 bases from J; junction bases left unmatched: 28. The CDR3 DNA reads TGCGCCAGCGACCCGGTGAACGGACAGGGGGAAATCGTGCAGTCGGGAGATACGCAGTATTTT. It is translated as CASDPVNGQGEIVQSGDTQYF.

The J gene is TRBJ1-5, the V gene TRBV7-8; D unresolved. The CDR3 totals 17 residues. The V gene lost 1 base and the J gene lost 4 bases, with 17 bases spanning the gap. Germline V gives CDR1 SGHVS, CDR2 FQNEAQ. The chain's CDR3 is CASSLGGGLLGNQPQHF. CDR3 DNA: TGTGCCAGCAGCTTAGGAGGAGGCCTTCTTGGGAATCAGCCCCAGCATTTT.

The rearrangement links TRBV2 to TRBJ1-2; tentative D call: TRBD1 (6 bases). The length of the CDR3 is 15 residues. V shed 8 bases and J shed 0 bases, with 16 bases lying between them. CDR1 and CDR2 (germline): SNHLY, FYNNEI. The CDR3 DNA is TGTGCCAGCCGAGCGCCCCGGGACACTAACTATGGCTACACCTTC. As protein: CASRAPRDTNYGYTF.

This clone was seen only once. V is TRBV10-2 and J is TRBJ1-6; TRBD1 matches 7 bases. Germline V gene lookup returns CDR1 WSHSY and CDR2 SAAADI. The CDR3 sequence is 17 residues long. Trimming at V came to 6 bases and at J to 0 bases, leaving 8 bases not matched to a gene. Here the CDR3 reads CASSDRAGGSYNSPLHF. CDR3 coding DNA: TGCGCCAGCAGCGACCGCGCAGGGGGCTCCTATAATTCACCCCTCCACTTT.

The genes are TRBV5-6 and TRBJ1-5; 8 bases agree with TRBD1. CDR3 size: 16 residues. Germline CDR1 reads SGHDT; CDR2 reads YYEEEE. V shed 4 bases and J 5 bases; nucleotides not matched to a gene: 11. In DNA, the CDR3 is TGTGCCAGCAGCACGGGACAGGCCCCTAATTATCAGCCCCAGCATTTT. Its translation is CASSTGQAPNYQPQHF.

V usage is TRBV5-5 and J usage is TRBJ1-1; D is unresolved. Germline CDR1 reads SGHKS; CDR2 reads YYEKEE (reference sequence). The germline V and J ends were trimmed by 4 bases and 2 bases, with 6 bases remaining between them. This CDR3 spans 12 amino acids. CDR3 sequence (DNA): TGTGCCAGCAGCAGACAAAACACTGAAGCTTTCTTT. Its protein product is CASSRQNTEAFF. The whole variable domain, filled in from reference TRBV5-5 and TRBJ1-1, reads DAGVTQSPTHLIKTRGQQVTLRCSPISGHKSVSWYQQVLGQGPQFIFQYYEKEERGRGNFPDRFSARQFPNYSSELNVNALLLGDSALYLCASSRQNTEAFFGQGTRLTVV.